This T cell receptor beta chain was found in a study of regulatory T cells in long-lasting Graves disease. The time point: newly diagnosed GD, antithyroid drugs for less than 3 months. Making the TCR library involved RNA that had been extracted from PBMCs. Germline-derived CDR1 and CDR2 are LNHDA and SQIVND (reference sequence). V trimming: 6 bases; J trimming: 3 bases; junction bases outside the gene matches: 10. The CDR3 loop spans 17 amino acids. CDR3 regions were amplified by Arm-PCR using iRepertoire HTBI primers to build TCR beta libraries. MiXCR, run by TCRdb on the multiplex PCR reads, gives a single entry per CDR3 protein. The profile covers about 400,000 distinct CDR3 sequences, with about 15% appearing a single time and about 7.6% taken by the ten largest. The data also belong to a second study, concerning T cells in Graves' hyperthyroidism and ophthalmopathy.

This TCR came from a woman aged 40 to 49 with Graves disease. The sequences come from peripheral blood mononuclear cells (PBMCs), collected at new diagnosis, from a patient treated with antithyroid drugs. This chain joins TRBV19 and TRBJ2-1; 11 positions match TRBD2. The chain's CDR3 is CASRPIRGLADYNEQFF. DNA of the CDR3: TGTGCCAGTAGGCCGATACGGGGACTAGCGGACTACAATGAGCAGTTCTTC.